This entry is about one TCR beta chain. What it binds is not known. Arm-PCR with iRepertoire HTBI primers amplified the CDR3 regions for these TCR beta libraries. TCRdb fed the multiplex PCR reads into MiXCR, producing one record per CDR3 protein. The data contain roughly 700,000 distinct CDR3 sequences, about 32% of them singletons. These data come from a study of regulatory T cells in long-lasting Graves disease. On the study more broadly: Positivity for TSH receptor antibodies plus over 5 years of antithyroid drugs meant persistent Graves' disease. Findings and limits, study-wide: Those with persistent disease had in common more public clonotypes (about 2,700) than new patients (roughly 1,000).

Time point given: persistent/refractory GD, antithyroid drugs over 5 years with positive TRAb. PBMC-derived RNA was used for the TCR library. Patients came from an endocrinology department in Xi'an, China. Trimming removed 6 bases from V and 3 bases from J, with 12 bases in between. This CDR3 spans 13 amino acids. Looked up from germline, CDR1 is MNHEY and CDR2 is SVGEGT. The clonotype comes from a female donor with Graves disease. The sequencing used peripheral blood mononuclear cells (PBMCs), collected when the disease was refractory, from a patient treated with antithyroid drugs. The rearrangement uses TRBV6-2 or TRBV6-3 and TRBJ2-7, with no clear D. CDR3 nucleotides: TGTGCCAGCAGGGGCAGCTTTGTCTACGAGCAGTACTTC. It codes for CASRGSFVYEQYF.